These T cell receptor beta chains were read from a single sample in a study of CXCR3-negative and CXCR3-positive naive CD8 T cells. TCRdb re-called the 5' RACE reads; one entry per CDR3 protein, DNA not given. Here the sample table reports 45,000 to 60,000 distinct CDR3 sequences. Material for sequencing was naive CXCR3- CD8+ T cells from blood. These receptors came from a human donor in good health. Some clones in this sample may be carry-over from other donors' samples. Each CDR3 is given with its conserved first and last residue.

V gene,J gene,CDR3 protein
TRBV6-2/TRBV6-3,TRBJ2-7,CASSYGSETYEQYF
TRBV7-6,TRBJ2-3,CASSSDRGTDTQYF
TRBV19,TRBJ2-3,CASSIASTDTQYF
TRBV29-1,TRBJ2-1,CSVVPGLNEQFF
TRBV4-3,TRBJ1-2,CASTMTGGYGYTF
TRBV15,TRBJ2-3,CATHAGTTATDTQYF
TRBV19,TRBJ2-3,CASSIGAADTQYF
TRBV19,TRBJ2-3,CASTVGRGDTQYF
TRBV20-1,TRBJ2-5,CSARLAAQETQYF
TRBV21-1,TRBJ2-7,CASPTLETYEQYF
TRBV29-1,TRBJ2-4,CSVEPGTGKNIQYF
TRBV6-5,TRBJ2-7,CASSYSDGREQYF
TRBV20-1,TRBJ2-5,CSAEKGTSGVGETQYF
TRBV6-1,TRBJ2-7,CASRDTPYEQYF
TRBV24-1,TRBJ2-1,CATSDFGQYSYNEQFF
TRBV7-2,TRBJ1-3,CASSLLLSVSGNTIYF
TRBV3-1,TRBJ2-7,CASSQDLYEQYF
TRBV19,TRBJ2-2,CASSIWDTGELFF
TRBV6-2/TRBV6-3,TRBJ2-5,CASSLPAAGIRGAQYF
TRBV27,TRBJ1-2,CASSLQGPGEGYTF
TRBV5-5,TRBJ2-2,CASSRGTSGDTGELFF
TRBV11-2,TRBJ1-1,CASSQTGLGTEAFF
TRBV28,TRBJ2-7,CASSFRGPAGDEQYF
TRBV7-9,TRBJ2-7,CASSLIPLDRTYEQYF
TRBV29-1,TRBJ2-3,CSAFRLAGGFAQYF
TRBV7-3,TRBJ2-3,CASSFGGAADTQYF
TRBV29-1,TRBJ1-4,CSVEYGPGGEKLFF
TRBV5-4,TRBJ2-7,CASSLGIYEQYF
TRBV25-1,TRBJ1-2,CASKRTGWGYGYTF
TRBV7-2,TRBJ2-3,CASSSGFLTETDTQYF
TRBV6-2/TRBV6-3,TRBJ2-2,CASSSDSNTGELFF
TRBV29-1,TRBJ1-1,CSVNIRRQGRGSTEAFF
TRBV28,TRBJ2-1,CASTPWGSYNEQFF
TRBV9,TRBJ2-2,CASSVSGVPGELFF
TRBV29-1,TRBJ2-7,CSVKEPGQGSYEQYF
TRBV28,TRBJ2-5,CASIPRDIVQTQYF
TRBV29-1,TRBJ1-1,CSVDFEGLGFNTEAFF